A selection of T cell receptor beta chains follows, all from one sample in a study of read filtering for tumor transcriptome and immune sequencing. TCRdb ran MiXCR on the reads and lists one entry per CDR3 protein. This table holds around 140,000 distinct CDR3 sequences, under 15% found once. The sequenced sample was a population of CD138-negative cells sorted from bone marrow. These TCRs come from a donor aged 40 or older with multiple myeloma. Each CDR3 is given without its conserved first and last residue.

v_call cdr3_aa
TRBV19 ASSERGGGTGELF
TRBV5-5 ASSLVGGLAGVYEQY
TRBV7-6 ASSSQLGGRVYTEAF
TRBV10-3 AITASGRQETQY
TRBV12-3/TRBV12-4 ASSFSRGGNQPQH
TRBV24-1 ATSDNRGANTGELF
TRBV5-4 ASSSRTGGRTDTQY
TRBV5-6 ASSFGVGEGYEQY
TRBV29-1 SVGQGIEAF
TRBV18 ASSPQGTAGNQPQH
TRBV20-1 SARQGARAEAF
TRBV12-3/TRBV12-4 ASSLKGLPYEQY
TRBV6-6 ASSSGGQAAYEQY
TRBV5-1 ASSLAPRGPNQPQH
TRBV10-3 ATFTGVGETQY
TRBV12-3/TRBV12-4 ASSLARRAIINEQF
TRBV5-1 ASSSPGLNTEAF
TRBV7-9 ASSYTSGPTYNEQF
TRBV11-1 ASSLLGGRTDTQY
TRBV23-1 ASTPEVAEQF
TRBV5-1 ASSLVQDYGYT
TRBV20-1 SAEGAAATNEKLF
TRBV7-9 ASSTRDGHNEQF
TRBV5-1 ASSEGQPWRNTGAF
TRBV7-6 ASSLVPGDEQETQY
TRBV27 ASSLLAGEGLFYNEQF
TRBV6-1 ASTLQPGANTEAF
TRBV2 ASRDRQAPYEQY
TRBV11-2 ASSLAPSQGARDEQY
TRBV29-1 SVISRAGGNEQF
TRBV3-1 ASSPTDAEETQY
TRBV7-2 ASSPYSSAYEQY